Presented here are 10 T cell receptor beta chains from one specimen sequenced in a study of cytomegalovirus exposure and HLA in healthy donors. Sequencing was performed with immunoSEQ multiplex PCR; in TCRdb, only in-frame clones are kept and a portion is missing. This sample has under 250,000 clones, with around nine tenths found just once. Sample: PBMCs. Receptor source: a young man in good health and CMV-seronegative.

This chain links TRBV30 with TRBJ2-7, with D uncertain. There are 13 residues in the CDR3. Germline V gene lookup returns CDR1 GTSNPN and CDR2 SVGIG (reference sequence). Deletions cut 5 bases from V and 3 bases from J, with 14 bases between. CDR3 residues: CAWAVRGGYEQYF. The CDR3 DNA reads TGTGCCTGGGCTGTTCGAGGTGGCTACGAGCAGTACTTC.

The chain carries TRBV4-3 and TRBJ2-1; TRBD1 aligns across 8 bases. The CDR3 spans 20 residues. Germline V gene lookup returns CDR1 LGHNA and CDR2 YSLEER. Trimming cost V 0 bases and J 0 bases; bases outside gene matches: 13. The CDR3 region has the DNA TGCGCCAGCAGCCAAGAAGCCAGGGGGCTCTCCTGGAGCTCCTACAATGAGCAGTTCTTC. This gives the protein CASSQEARGLSWSSYNEQFF.

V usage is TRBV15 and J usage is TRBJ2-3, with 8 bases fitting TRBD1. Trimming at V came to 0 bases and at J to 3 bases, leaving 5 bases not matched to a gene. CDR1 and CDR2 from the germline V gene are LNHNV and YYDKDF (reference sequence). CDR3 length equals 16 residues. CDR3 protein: CATSRDRTGLTDTQYF. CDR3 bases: TGTGCCACCAGCAGAGATCGGACAGGGTTAACAGATACGCAGTATTTT.

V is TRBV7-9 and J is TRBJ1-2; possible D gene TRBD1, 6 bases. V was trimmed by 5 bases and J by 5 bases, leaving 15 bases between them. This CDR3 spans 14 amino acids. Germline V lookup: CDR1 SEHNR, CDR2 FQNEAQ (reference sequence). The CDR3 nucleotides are TGTGCCAGCAGCGCCCCGGACAGACCGTATGGCTACACCTTC. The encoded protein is CASSAPDRPYGYTF.

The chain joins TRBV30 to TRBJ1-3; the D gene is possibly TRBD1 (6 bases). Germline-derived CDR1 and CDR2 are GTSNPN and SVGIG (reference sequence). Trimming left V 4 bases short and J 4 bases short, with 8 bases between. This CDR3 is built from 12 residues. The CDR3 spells CAWTGTGNTIYF. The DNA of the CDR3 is TGTGCCTGGACAGGGACAGGAAACACCATATATTTT.

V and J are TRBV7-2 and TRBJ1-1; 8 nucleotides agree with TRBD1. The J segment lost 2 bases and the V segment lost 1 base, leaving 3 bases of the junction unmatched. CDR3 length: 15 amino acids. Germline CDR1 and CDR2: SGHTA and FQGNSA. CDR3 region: CASSLVSGGNTEAFF. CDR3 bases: TGTGCCAGCAGCTTAGTGTCAGGGGGCAACACTGAAGCTTTCTTT.

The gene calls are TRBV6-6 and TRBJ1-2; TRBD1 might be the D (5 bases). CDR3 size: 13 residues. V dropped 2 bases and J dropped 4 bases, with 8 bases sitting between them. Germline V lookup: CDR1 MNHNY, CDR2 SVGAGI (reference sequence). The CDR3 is CASSYGGAYGYTF. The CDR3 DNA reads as TGTGCCAGCAGTTACGGAGGGGCCTATGGCTACACCTTC.

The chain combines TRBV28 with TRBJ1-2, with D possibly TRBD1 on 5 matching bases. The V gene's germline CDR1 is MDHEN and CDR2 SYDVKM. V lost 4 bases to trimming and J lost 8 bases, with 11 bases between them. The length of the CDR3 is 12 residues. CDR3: CASSSQRQGYTF. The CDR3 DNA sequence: TGTGCCAGCAGTTCCCAAAGACAGGGCTACACCTTC.

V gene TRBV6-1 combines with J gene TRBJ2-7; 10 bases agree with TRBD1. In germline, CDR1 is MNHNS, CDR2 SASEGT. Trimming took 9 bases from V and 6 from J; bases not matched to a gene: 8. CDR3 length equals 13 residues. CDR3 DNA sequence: TGTGCCAGTCCGGGACAGGGGTTTCTCGAGCAGTACTTC. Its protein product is CASPGQGFLEQYF.

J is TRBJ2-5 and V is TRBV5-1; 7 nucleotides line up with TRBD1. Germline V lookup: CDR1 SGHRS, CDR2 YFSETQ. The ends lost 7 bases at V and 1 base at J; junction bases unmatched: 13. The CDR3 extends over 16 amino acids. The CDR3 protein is CASRNRDSEFQETQYF. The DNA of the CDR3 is TGCGCCAGCCGGAACCGGGACAGCGAGTTCCAAGAGACCCAGTACTTC.